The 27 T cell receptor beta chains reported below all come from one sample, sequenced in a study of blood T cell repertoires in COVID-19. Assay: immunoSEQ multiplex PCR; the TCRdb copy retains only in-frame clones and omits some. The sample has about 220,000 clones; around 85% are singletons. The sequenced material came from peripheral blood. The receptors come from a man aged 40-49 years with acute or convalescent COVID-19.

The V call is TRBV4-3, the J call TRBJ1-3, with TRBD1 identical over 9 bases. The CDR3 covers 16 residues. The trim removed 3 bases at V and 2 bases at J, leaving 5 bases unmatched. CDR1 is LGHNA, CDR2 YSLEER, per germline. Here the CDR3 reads CASSHNRGPPGNTIYF. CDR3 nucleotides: TGCGCCAGCAGCCACAACAGGGGGCCCCCTGGAAACACCATATATTTT.

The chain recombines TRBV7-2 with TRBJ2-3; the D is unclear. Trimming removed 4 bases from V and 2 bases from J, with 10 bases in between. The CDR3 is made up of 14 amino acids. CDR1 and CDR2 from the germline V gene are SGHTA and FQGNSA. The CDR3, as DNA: TGTGCCAGCAGCTCACCGGTATTCACAGATACGCAGTATTTT. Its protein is CASSSPVFTDTQYF.

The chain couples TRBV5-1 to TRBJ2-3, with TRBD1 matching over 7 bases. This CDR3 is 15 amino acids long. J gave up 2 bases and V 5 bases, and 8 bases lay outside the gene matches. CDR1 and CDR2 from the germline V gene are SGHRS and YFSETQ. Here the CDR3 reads CASRPQGVDTDTQYF. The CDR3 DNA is TGCGCCAGCAGACCTCAGGGGGTAGACACAGATACGCAGTATTTT.

The CDR3 nucleotides read TGTGCCAGCAGCGTTGGTAGCGGGGGGGCCAATACGCAGTATTTT. Its protein is CASSVGSGGANTQYF. J is TRBJ2-3 and V is TRBV7-9, with 11 bases identical to TRBD2. The V gene end was trimmed by 5 bases and the J gene end by 7 bases; junction bases not matched to a gene: 8. This CDR3 contains 15 residues. CDR1 is SEHNR, CDR2 FQNEAQ, per germline (reference sequence). Full variable domain (outside the CDR3, taken from reference TRBV7-9 and TRBJ2-3): DTGVSQNPRHKITKRGQNVTFRCDPISEHNRLYWYRQTLGQGPEFLTYFQNEAQLEKSRLLSDRFSAERPKGSFSTLEIQRTEQGDSAMYLCASSVGSGGANTQYFGPGTRLTVL.

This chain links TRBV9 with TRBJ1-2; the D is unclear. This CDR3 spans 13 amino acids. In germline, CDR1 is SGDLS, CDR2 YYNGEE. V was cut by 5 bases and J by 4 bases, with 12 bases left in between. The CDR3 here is CASRNSDIYGYTF. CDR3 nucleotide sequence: TGTGCCAGCAGAAATAGCGACATCTATGGCTACACCTTC.

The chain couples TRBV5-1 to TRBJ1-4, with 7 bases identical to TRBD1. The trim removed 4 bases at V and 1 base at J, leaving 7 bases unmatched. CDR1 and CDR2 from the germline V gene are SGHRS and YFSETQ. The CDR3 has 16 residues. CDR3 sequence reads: CASSKINRGTNEKLFF. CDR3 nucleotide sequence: TGCGCCAGCAGCAAAATCAACAGGGGAACTAATGAAAAACTGTTTTTT.

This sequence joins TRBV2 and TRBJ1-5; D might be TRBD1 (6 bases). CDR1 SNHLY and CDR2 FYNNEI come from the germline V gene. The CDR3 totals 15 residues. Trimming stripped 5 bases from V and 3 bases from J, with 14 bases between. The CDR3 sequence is CASSTWTDDNQPQHF. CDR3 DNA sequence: TGTGCCAGCAGTACCTGGACAGATGACAATCAGCCCCAGCATTTT. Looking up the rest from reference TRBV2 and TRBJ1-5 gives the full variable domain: EPEVTQTPSHQVTQMGQEVILRCVPISNHLYFYWYRQILGQKVEFLVSFYNNEISEKSEIFDDQFSVERPDGSNFTLKIRSTKLEDSAMYFCASSTWTDDNQPQHFGDGTRLSIL.

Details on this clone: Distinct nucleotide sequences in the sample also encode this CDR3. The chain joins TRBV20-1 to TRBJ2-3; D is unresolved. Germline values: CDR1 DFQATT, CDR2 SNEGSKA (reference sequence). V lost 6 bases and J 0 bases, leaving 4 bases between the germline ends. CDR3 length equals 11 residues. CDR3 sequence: CSAYSTDTQYF. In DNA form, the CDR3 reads TGCAGTGCATATAGCACAGATACGCAGTATTTT.

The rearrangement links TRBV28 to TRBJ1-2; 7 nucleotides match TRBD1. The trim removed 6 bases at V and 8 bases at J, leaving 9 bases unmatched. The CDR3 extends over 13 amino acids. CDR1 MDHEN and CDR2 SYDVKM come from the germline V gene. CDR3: CASSLTGIKGYTF. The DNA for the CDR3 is TGTGCCAGCAGCTTGACAGGGATAAAAGGCTACACCTTC.

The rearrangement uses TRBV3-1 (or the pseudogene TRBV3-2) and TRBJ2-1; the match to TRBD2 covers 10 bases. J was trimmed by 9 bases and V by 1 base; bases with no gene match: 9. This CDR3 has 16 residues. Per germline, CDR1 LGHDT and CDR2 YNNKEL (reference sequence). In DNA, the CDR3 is TGTGCCAGCAGCCAAGCTCAAGCGGGAGGGCGCAGTGAGCAGTTCTTC. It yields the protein CASSQAQAGGRSEQFF.

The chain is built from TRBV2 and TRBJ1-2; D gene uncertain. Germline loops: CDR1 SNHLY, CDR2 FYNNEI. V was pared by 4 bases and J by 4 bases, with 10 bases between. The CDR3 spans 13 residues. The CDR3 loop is CASSGQPGYGYTF. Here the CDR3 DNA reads TGTGCCAGCAGTGGCCAGCCAGGCTATGGCTACACCTTC.

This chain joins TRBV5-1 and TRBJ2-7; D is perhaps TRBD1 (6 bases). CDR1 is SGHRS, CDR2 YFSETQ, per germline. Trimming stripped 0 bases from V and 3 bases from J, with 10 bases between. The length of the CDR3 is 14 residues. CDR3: CASSLGTVDYEQYF. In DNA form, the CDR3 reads TGCGCCAGCAGCTTGGGGACAGTAGACTACGAGCAGTACTTC. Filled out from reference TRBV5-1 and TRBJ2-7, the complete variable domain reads KAGVTQTPRYLIKTRGQQVTLSCSPISGHRSVSWYQQTPGQGLQFLFEYFSETQRNKGNFPGRFSGRQFSNSRSEMNVSTLELGDSALYLCASSLGTVDYEQYFGPGTRLTVT.

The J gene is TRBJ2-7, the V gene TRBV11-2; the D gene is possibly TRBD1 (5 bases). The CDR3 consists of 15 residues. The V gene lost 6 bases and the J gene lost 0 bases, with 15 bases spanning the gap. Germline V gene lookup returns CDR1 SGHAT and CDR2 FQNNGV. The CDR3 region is CASRSTTAYSYEQYF. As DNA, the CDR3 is TGTGCCAGCAGATCCACGACAGCCTACTCCTACGAGCAGTACTTC. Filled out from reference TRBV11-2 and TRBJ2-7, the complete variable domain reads EAGVAQSPRYKIIEKRQSVAFWCNPISGHATLYWYQQILGQGPKLLIQFQNNGVVDDSQLPKDRFSAERLKGVDSTLKIQPAKLEDSAVYLCASRSTTAYSYEQYFGPGTRLTVT.

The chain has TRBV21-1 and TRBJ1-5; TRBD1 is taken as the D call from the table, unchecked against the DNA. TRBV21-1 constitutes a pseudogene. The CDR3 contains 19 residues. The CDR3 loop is CASSSLPESTGTRNQPQHF. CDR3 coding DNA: TGTGCCAGCAGCTCCCTACCAGAGTCGACAGGGACGAGGAATCAGCCCCAGCATTTT.

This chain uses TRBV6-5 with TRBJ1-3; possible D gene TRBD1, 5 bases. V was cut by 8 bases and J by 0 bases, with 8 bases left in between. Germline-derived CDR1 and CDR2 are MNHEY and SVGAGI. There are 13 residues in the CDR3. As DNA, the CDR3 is TGTGCCAGCCTGACAGCCTCTGGAAACACCATATATTTT. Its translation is CASLTASGNTIYF.

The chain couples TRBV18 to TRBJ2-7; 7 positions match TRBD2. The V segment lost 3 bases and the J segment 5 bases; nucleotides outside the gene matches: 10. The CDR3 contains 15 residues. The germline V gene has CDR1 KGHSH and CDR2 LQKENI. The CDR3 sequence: CASSPGRGRANEQYF. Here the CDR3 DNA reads TGTGCCAGCTCACCTGGCCGGGGGAGGGCCAACGAGCAGTACTTC.

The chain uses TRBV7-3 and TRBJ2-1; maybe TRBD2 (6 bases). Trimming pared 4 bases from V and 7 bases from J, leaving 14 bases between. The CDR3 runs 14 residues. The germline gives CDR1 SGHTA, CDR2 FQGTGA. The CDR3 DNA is TGTGCCAGCAGCTCAGGCATGGCGGGGAATGAGCAGTTCTTC. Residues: CASSSGMAGNEQFF.

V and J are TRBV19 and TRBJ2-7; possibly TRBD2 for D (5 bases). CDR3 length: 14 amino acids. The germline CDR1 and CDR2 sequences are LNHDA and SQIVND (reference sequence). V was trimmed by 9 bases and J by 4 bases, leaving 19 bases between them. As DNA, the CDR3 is TGTGCCAGCCAGAGGACTCAAGGGCCTTACGAGCAGTACTTC. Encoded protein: CASQRTQGPYEQYF.

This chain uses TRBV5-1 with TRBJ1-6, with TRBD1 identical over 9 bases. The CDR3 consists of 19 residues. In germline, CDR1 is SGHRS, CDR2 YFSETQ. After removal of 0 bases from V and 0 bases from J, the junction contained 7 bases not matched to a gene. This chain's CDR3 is CASSLVGSTGGSYNSPLHF. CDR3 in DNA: TGCGCCAGCAGCTTGGTGGGGTCGACAGGGGGCTCCTATAATTCACCCCTCCACTTT. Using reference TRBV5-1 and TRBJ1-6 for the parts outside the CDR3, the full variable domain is KAGVTQTPRYLIKTRGQQVTLSCSPISGHRSVSWYQQTPGQGLQFLFEYFSETQRNKGNFPGRFSGRQFSNSRSEMNVSTLELGDSALYLCASSLVGSTGGSYNSPLHFGNGTRLTVT.

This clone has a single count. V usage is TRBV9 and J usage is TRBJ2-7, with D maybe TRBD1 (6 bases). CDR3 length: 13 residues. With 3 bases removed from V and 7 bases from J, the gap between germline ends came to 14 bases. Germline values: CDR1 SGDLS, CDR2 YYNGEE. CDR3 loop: CASSARGMVEQYF. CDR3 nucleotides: TGTGCCAGCAGCGCGAGGGGGATGGTGGAGCAGTACTTC.

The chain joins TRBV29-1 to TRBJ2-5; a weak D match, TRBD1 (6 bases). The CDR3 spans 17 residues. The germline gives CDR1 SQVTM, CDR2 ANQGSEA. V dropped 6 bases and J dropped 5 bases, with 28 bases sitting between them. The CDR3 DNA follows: TGCAGCGTCTCGGGCAGACGAGGGAGAGGGGGTCGCGAGACCCAGTACTTC. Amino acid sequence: CSVSGRRGRGGRETQYF.

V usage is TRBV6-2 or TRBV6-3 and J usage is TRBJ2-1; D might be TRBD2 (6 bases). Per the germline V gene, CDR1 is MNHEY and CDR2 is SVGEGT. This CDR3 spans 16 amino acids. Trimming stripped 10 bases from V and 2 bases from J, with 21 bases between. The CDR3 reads CATTPTGSTPYNEQFF. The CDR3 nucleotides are TGTGCCACCACCCCAACCGGGAGCACTCCCTACAATGAGCAGTTCTTC.

In nucleotides, the CDR3 is TGTGCCAGCAGTTACGGGGACACTGAAGCTTTCTTT. This sequence encodes CASSYGDTEAFF. The chain couples TRBV12-3 or TRBV12-4 to TRBJ1-1; D ambiguous. V was shortened by 4 bases and J by 3 bases, with 6 bases between the two germline ends. The CDR3 is made up of 12 amino acids.

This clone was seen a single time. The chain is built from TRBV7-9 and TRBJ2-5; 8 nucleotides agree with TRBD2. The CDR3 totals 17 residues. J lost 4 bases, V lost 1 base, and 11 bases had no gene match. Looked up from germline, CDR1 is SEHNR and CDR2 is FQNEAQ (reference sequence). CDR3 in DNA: TGTGCCAGCAGCTTAGGGCACCCCGGGGGGGCTCGAGAGACCCAGTACTTC. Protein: CASSLGHPGGARETQYF.

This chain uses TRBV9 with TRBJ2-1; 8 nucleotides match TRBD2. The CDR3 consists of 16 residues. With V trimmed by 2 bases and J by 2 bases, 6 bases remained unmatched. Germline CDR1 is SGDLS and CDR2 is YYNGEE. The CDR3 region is CASSVAGGRPYNEQFF. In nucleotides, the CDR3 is TGTGCCAGCAGCGTTGCGGGAGGACGACCCTACAATGAGCAGTTCTTC.

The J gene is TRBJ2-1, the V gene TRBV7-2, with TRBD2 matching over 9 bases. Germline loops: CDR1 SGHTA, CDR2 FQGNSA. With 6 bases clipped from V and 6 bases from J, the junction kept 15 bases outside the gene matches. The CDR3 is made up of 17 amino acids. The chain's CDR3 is CASRGLAGSLGGNEQFF. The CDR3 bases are TGTGCCAGCAGGGGGCTAGCGGGATCCCTCGGGGGCAATGAGCAGTTCTTC.

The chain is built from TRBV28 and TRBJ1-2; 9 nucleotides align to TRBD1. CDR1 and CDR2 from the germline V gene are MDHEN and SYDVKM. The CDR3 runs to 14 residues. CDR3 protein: CVTAGTGLLGGYTF. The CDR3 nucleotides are TGTGTCACAGCCGGGACAGGGCTATTAGGTGGCTACACCTTC.